These 29 T cell receptor beta chains share one sample of origin, sequenced in a study of blood T cell repertoires in COVID-19. Sequenced by immunoSEQ multiplex PCR; TCRdb stores in-frame clones only, minus some. The repertoire holds 250,000 to 400,000 clones, with 85% as singletons. Sequenced sample: PBMCs or T cells enriched from blood (not recorded which). Receptor source: a woman in her thirties who had been exposed to COVID-19.

A single count supports this clone. The same CDR3 is also encoded by other DNA sequences in this sample. The J gene is TRBJ1-1, the V gene TRBV19, with 7 bases fitting TRBD1. The J segment lost 0 bases and the V segment lost 5 bases, leaving 3 bases of the junction unmatched. Germline V lookup: CDR1 LNHDA, CDR2 SQIVND (reference sequence). The CDR3 runs to 14 residues. The CDR3 sequence is CASSAGGMNTEAFF. The CDR3 DNA reads TGTGCCAGTAGTGCAGGGGGGATGAACACTGAAGCTTTCTTT. Filled out from reference TRBV19 and TRBJ1-1, the complete variable domain reads DGGITQSPKYLFRKEGQNVTLSCEQNLNHDAMYWYRQDPGQGLRLIYYSQIVNDFQKGDIAEGYSVSREKKESFPLTVTSAQKNPTAFYLCASSAGGMNTEAFFGQGTRLTVV.

V is TRBV6-5 and J is TRBJ2-7; D not certain. The V end was cut by 6 bases, the J end by 3 bases, with 3 bases between. Germline V gene data show CDR1 as MNHEY and CDR2 as SVGAGI. The CDR3 spans 10 residues. Written as DNA, the CDR3 is TGTGCCAGCAGCCTCTACGAGCAGTACTTC. This sequence encodes CASSLYEQYF.

This clone was seen once. J is TRBJ2-7 and V is TRBV27, with a possible D match to TRBD1 (5 bases). The CDR3 totals 12 residues. Germline values: CDR1 MNHEY, CDR2 SMNVEV (reference sequence). Trimming removed 2 bases at V and 5 bases at J, with 7 bases between. CDR3 amino acids: CASSLTGHEQYF. The CDR3 nucleotides are TGTGCCAGCAGTTTAACAGGCCACGAGCAGTACTTC.

V usage is TRBV2 and J usage is TRBJ1-4; 8 bases map to TRBD1. Germline lookup yields CDR1 SNHLY and CDR2 FYNNEI. The CDR3 covers 14 residues. V was clipped by 5 bases and J by 3 bases; unmatched bases: 2. Here the CDR3 DNA reads TGTGCCAGCAGTTGGACAGGGCCTAATGAAAAACTGTTTTTT. This codes for CASSWTGPNEKLFF.

The chain joins TRBV7-8 to TRBJ2-2; tentatively, D is TRBD1 (5 bases). The germline CDR1 and CDR2 sequences are SGHVS and FQNEAQ. Between the trimmed V and J ends, which lost 2 bases and 4 bases, there was a span of 23 bases. The CDR3 loop spans 19 amino acids. DNA of the CDR3: TGTGCCAGCAGCTTACCTTCCACGGACACAGTGGGTGGCACCGGGGAGCTGTTTTTT. It yields the protein CASSLPSTDTVGGTGELFF.

The genes are TRBV28 and TRBJ1-2, with 8 positions matching TRBD1. This CDR3 region has 17 residues. J gave up 3 bases and V 6 bases, and 15 bases lay outside the gene matches. From germline, CDR1 is MDHEN and CDR2 SYDVKM. DNA for the CDR3: TGTGCCAGCAGAAAAAAGGCAGGGGGCTTTGAGTACTATGGCTACACCTTC. Its protein is CASRKKAGGFEYYGYTF.

The chain employs TRBV9 and TRBJ1-2, with TRBD1 matching 9 bases. The CDR3 loop spans 15 amino acids. V trimming: 3 bases; J trimming: 2 bases; junction bases outside the gene matches: 5. Germline CDR1 SGDLS, CDR2 YYNGEE. The DNA for the CDR3 is TGTGCCAGCAGCGCCCGGACAGGGGCGAACTATGGCTACACCTTC. It specifies CASSARTGANYGYTF.

CDR3 amino acids: CAWGHSKGGKLFF. The CDR3 DNA sequence: TGTGCCTGGGGACATTCTAAAGGAGGAAAACTGTTTTTT. The genes are TRBV30 and TRBJ1-4, with D perhaps matching TRBD1 (5 bases). V lost 5 bases, J lost 10 bases, and 17 bases lay in between. Germline-derived CDR1 and CDR2 are GTSNPN and SVGIG (reference sequence). The CDR3 length is 13 residues. Together with reference TRBV30 and TRBJ1-4, the CDR3 gives the full variable domain: SQTIHQWPATLVQPVGSPLSLECTVEGTSNPNLYWYRQAAGRGLQLLFYSVGIGQISSEVPQNLSASRPQDRQFILSSKKLLLSDSGFYLCAWGHSKGGKLFFGSGTQLSVL.

The chain recombines TRBV19 with TRBJ2-3; a possible D gene is TRBD1 (6 bases). In germline, CDR1 is LNHDA, CDR2 SQIVND (reference sequence). V was pared by 0 bases and J by 1 base, with 11 bases between. The CDR3 is 16 amino acids. CDR3 loop: CASSIDVGARTDTQYF. CDR3 nucleotide sequence: TGTGCCAGTAGTATAGATGTGGGGGCTCGCACAGATACGCAGTATTTT.

This clone was detected only once. The V gene is TRBV5-1, the J gene TRBJ1-2, with a possible D match to TRBD1 (6 bases). Germline V gene sequence: CDR1 SGHRS, CDR2 YFSETQ. The CDR3 contains 14 residues. Trimming left V 0 bases short and J 4 bases short, with 10 bases between. The CDR3 sequence is CASSLGGQFYGYTF. The CDR3 coding sequence is TGCGCCAGCAGCTTGGGGGGGCAATTCTATGGCTACACCTTC.

This rearrangement joins TRBV6-5 to TRBJ2-7; 12 bases are a match to TRBD2. J was trimmed by 6 bases and V by 5 bases; bases with no gene match: 8. The CDR3 contains 15 residues. The germline CDR1 and CDR2 sequences are MNHEY and SVGAGI. The CDR3 nucleotides are TGTGCCAGCAGTCCGTCGACTAGCGGGAGTTTCGAGCAGTACTTC. Translated, it gives CASSPSTSGSFEQYF.

The chain has TRBV2 and TRBJ2-7, with 9 bases lining up with TRBD1. CDR3 length equals 15 residues. The ends lost 6 bases at V and 3 bases at J; junction bases unmatched: 9. Germline CDR1 is SNHLY and CDR2 is FYNNEI. CDR3: CASRIYRGRVYEQYF. The CDR3 DNA reads as TGTGCCAGCAGAATTTACAGGGGGCGAGTCTACGAGCAGTACTTC.

The CDR3 sequence: CASSRSRGALEDGYTF. CDR3 nucleotides: TGCGCCAGCAGCCGCAGCCGCGGGGCCCTAGAGGACGGCTACACCTTC. The gene calls are TRBV5-1 and TRBJ1-2; the D gene is possibly TRBD1 (5 bases). Germline V gene lookup returns CDR1 SGHRS and CDR2 YFSETQ. This CDR3 has 16 residues. V lost 4 bases and J lost 8, with 24 bases in between.

This chain uses TRBV7-2 with TRBJ1-4; 7 nucleotides align to TRBD1. There are 15 residues in the CDR3. V was clipped by 4 bases and J by 1 base; unmatched bases: 3. Germline V gene lookup returns CDR1 SGHTA and CDR2 FQGNSA. CDR3: CASSSTGVTNEKLFF. The CDR3 DNA is TGTGCCAGCAGCTCCACAGGGGTAACTAATGAAAAACTGTTTTTT.

The chain recombines TRBV5-5 with TRBJ1-4; 9 bases align to TRBD1. The germline V gene has CDR1 SGHKS and CDR2 YYEKEE (reference sequence). The CDR3 totals 16 residues. V shed 0 bases and J 6 bases; nucleotides not matched to a gene: 6. The CDR3 loop is CASSLGWTGDDEKLFF. CDR3 DNA sequence: TGTGCCAGCAGCTTGGGATGGACAGGGGATGATGAAAAACTGTTTTTT.

The chain couples TRBV4-2 to TRBJ1-4; TRBD1 aligns across 8 bases. This CDR3 spans 14 amino acids. The V segment lost 4 bases and the J segment 4 bases; nucleotides outside the gene matches: 2. Germline V gives CDR1 LGHNA, CDR2 YNFKEQ. CDR3 sequence: CASSLGQGNEKLFF. The DNA of the CDR3 is TGTGCCAGCAGCCTAGGACAGGGTAATGAAAAACTGTTTTTT.

This rearrangement joins TRBV29-1 to TRBJ2-1, with D unresolved. Trimming removed 5 bases from V and 8 bases from J, with 13 bases in between. Germline V CDR1 and CDR2: SQVTM, ANQGSEA. The CDR3 covers 12 residues. CDR3 in DNA: TGCAGCGTTATTGTGGTACGGGATGAGCAGTTCTTC. Translation gives CSVIVVRDEQFF.

The V call is TRBV15, the J call TRBJ1-1, with D uncertain. Between the trimmed V and J ends, which lost 6 bases and 4 bases, there was a span of 12 bases. This CDR3 contains 13 residues. Germline V CDR1 and CDR2: LNHNV, YYDKDF (reference sequence). In DNA, the CDR3 is TGTGCCACCAGGGCTGACGGAGTCACTGAAGCTTTCTTT. Translating gives CATRADGVTEAFF.

This chain joins TRBV7-9 and TRBJ1-2; possible D gene TRBD1, 5 bases. Deletions cut 5 bases from V and 2 bases from J, with 15 bases between. The CDR3 runs to 15 residues. Germline V lookup: CDR1 SEHNR, CDR2 FQNEAQ (reference sequence). The CDR3 loop reads CASSVSGTANYGYTF. DNA of the CDR3: TGTGCCAGCAGCGTGAGCGGGACGGCCAACTATGGCTACACCTTC.

The chain is built from TRBV7-6 and TRBJ2-7; 7 nucleotides agree with TRBD1. The ends lost 0 bases at V and 5 bases at J; junction bases unmatched: 4. The CDR3 runs 14 residues. CDR1 is SGHVS, CDR2 FNYEAQ, per germline. This chain's CDR3 is CASSLAGTEDEQYF. CDR3 DNA sequence: TGTGCCAGCAGCTTAGCTGGGACAGAGGACGAGCAGTACTTC.

This sequence joins TRBV2 and TRBJ2-5, with 7 bases fitting TRBD1. Germline CDR1 and CDR2: SNHLY and FYNNEI. This CDR3 contains 14 residues. V lost 5 bases to trimming and J lost 2 bases; unmatched junction nucleotides: 5. The CDR3 reads CASSRDRQQETQYF. In nucleotides, the CDR3 is TGTGCCAGCAGTAGGGACAGACAGCAAGAGACCCAGTACTTC.

This rearrangement joins TRBV20-1 to TRBJ2-1, with a possible D match to TRBD1 (6 bases). This CDR3 region has 11 residues. The V gene lost 5 bases and the J gene lost 10 bases, with 12 bases spanning the gap. Germline V gives CDR1 DFQATT, CDR2 SNEGSKA (reference sequence). As DNA, the CDR3 is TGCAGTGCTGCTGGGGGCGGCGAGCAGTTCTTC. It yields the protein CSAAGGGEQFF.

The chain recombines TRBV3-1 (or the pseudogene TRBV3-2) with TRBJ2-7; 9 nucleotides agree with TRBD1. Per germline, CDR1 LGHDT and CDR2 YNNKEL (reference sequence). There are 14 residues in the CDR3. V was clipped by 0 bases and J by 10 bases; unmatched bases: 7. The CDR3 DNA sequence: TGTGCCAGCAGCCAAGATTGGGGACAGGGCTCTCAGTACTTC. Its translation is CASSQDWGQGSQYF.

This rearrangement joins TRBV23-1 to TRBJ1-1; D unclear. TRBV23-1 is recorded as an ORF, its role being uncertain. CDR3 length: 15 residues. The germline V and J ends were trimmed by 0 bases and 3 bases, with 11 bases remaining between them. CDR3 DNA: TGCGCCAGCAGTCAATCGATCGCTAGGCACACTGAAGCTTTCTTT. Protein product: CASSQSIARHTEAFF.

CDR3 sequence reads: CASGVAGRDNEQFF. The CDR3 region has the DNA TGTGCCAGCGGGGTAGCGGGAAGAGACAATGAGCAGTTCTTC. V gene TRBV9 combines with J gene TRBJ2-1; TRBD2 aligns across 8 bases. V shed 7 bases and J 5 bases; nucleotides not matched to a gene: 8. This CDR3 spans 14 amino acids. Germline assignment: CDR1 SGDLS and CDR2 YYNGEE.

A single count supports this clone. This rearrangement joins TRBV18 to TRBJ1-6; 10 nucleotides line up with TRBD1. J gave up 5 bases and V 7 bases, and 5 bases lay outside the gene matches. The CDR3 covers 15 residues. Germline assignment: CDR1 KGHSH and CDR2 LQKENI. CDR3 DNA sequence: TGTGCCAGCTGGACAGGGACAGGGGATAATTCACCCCTCCACTTT. This translates into CASWTGTGDNSPLHF.

The chain is built from TRBV28 and TRBJ1-1, with unresolved D. Germline lookup yields CDR1 MDHEN and CDR2 SYDVKM. The CDR3 has 11 residues. The V end lost 7 bases, the J end lost 11 bases, and 14 bases lay between the germline ends. CDR3: CASTDRVGAFF. The CDR3, as DNA: TGTGCCAGCACCGATCGGGTGGGTGCTTTCTTT.

The V call is TRBV7-4, the J call TRBJ1-2; 10 positions match TRBD1. Germline V gene data show CDR1 as SGHVT and CDR2 as SQSDAQ. Trimming removed 5 bases from V and 7 bases from J; junction bases left unmatched: 13. The CDR3 totals 16 residues. This chain's CDR3 is CASSHPFSGQGTGYTF. CDR3 nucleotide sequence: TGTGCCAGCAGCCACCCCTTCTCGGGACAGGGGACTGGCTACACCTTC.

The V gene is TRBV7-8, the J gene TRBJ1-1, with 8 bases identical to TRBD1. Per germline, CDR1 SGHVS and CDR2 FQNEAQ. This CDR3 spans 15 amino acids. J was trimmed by 0 bases and V by 1 base; bases with no gene match: 1. The CDR3 loop is CASSLGTGLNTEAFF. CDR3 coding DNA: TGTGCCAGCAGCTTAGGGACAGGGCTGAACACTGAAGCTTTCTTT.